These 7 T cell receptor beta chains originate from one sample sequenced in a study of long-term antiretroviral therapy in people with HIV (dated by TCRdb to between 2021 and 2022). The immunoSEQ hsTCRB v3.0 assay was used at survey level resolution for TRB variable region sequencing. TCRdb obtained this table from immuneACCESS and retained in-frame rearrangements with V and J assigned. These tables miss some clones; where compared with another copy, unresolved V genes account for less than half of the shortfall, and the remainder is unexplained. In all, the sample holds over 35,000 clones, and around 93% of those were seen once. Approximately 2.2% of the sample is taken by the ten largest. The material sequenced was unsorted PBMCs, taken roughly 9.5 years after starting antiretroviral therapy. These receptors were collected from a man aged 25-45 years with HIV.

The chain joins TRBV7-9 to TRBJ1-4; TRBD1 matches 9 bases. This CDR3 has 14 residues. Germline loops: CDR1 SEHNR, CDR2 FQNEAQ (reference sequence). With 5 bases clipped from V and 5 bases from J, the junction kept 3 bases outside the gene matches. The CDR3 loop is CASSAGTGNEKLFF. The CDR3 DNA reads as TGTGCCAGCAGCGCCGGGACAGGGAATGAAAAACTGTTTTTT.

The chain is built from TRBV9 and TRBJ1-6; D ambiguous. V dropped 0 bases and J dropped 6 bases, with 4 bases sitting between them. The germline V gene has CDR1 SGDLS and CDR2 YYNGEE. The CDR3 totals 13 residues. The CDR3 DNA follows: TGTGCCAGCAGCGTAGGGTTTAATTCACCCCTCCACTTT. This gives the protein CASSVGFNSPLHF.

The rearrangement joins TRBV5-1 to TRBJ1-4; D is unclear. The CDR3 spans 16 residues. Trimming shortened V by 0 bases and J by 0 bases, and 9 bases separated the two germline ends. Germline-derived CDR1 and CDR2 are SGHRS and YFSETQ. The CDR3 sequence is CASSLGQAATNEKLFF. The CDR3 DNA is TGCGCCAGCAGCTTGGGACAAGCGGCAACTAATGAAAAACTGTTTTTT.

By sample share, this clone is medium-sized. In the same sample, other DNA sequences code for this CDR3. The gene calls are TRBV7-6 and TRBJ2-7; no clear D gene. Per the germline V gene, CDR1 is SGHVS and CDR2 is FNYEAQ. The CDR3 is made up of 13 amino acids. With 5 bases removed from V and 3 bases from J, the gap between germline ends came to 11 bases. The CDR3 sequence is CASSLGPNYEQYV. The CDR3 coding sequence is TGTGCCAGCAGCCTCGGACCCAACTACGAGCAGTACGTC.

About this clone: Other DNA sequences in this sample translate to the same CDR3. The J gene is TRBJ2-5, the V gene TRBV7-3; 7 nucleotides match TRBD1. The CDR3 spans 14 residues. The trim removed 5 bases at V and 2 bases at J, leaving 5 bases unmatched. In germline, CDR1 is SGHTA, CDR2 FQGTGA. The CDR3 DNA reads as TGTGCCAGCAGCCCGACAGGGCTACAAGAGACCCAGTACTTC. This sequence encodes CASSPTGLQETQYF. The whole variable domain, remainder taken from reference TRBV7-3 and TRBJ2-5, is GAGVSQTPSNKVTEKGKYVELRCDPISGHTALYWYRQSLGQGPEFLIYFQGTGAADDSGLPNDRFFAVRPEGSVSTLKIQRTERGDSAVYLCASSPTGLQETQYFGPGTRLLVL.

The rearrangement uses TRBV25-1 and TRBJ1-5, with D tentatively TRBD1 (5 bases). Trimming shortened V by 8 bases and J by 2 bases, and 16 bases separated the two germline ends. Per the germline V gene, CDR1 is MGHDK and CDR2 is SYGVNS. There are 15 residues in the CDR3. The CDR3 region has the DNA TGTGCCAGCTCTCTCGGGGGGGTTGGCAATCAGCCCCAGCATTTT. Translated, it gives CASSLGGVGNQPQHF.

The J gene is TRBJ2-2, the V gene TRBV27, with a possible D match to TRBD1 (6 bases). Germline V gene lookup returns CDR1 MNHEY and CDR2 SMNVEV (reference sequence). The CDR3 has 13 amino acids. V was shortened by 5 bases and J by 6 bases, with 10 bases between the two germline ends. CDR3 residues: CASSPPGAGELFF. CDR3 DNA sequence: TGTGCCAGCAGTCCCCCAGGGGCCGGGGAGCTGTTTTTT.